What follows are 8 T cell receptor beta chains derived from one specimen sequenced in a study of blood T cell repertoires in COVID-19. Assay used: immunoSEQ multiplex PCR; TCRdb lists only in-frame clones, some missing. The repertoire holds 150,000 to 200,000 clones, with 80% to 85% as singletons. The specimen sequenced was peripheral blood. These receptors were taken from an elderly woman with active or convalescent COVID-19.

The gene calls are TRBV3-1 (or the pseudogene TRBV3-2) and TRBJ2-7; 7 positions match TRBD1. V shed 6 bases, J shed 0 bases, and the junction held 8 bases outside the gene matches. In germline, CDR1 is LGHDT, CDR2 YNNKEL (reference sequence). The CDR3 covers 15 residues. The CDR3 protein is CASSFYRGFSYEQYF. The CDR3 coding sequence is TGTGCCAGCAGTTTCTACAGGGGCTTCTCCTACGAGCAGTACTTC.

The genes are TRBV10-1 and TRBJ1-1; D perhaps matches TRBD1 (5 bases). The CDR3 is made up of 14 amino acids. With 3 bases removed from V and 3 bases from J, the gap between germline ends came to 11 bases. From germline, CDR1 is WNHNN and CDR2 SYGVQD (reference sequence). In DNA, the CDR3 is TGCGCCAGCAGTGAACAGGCCTCGGACACTGAAGCTTTCTTT. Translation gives CASSEQASDTEAFF.

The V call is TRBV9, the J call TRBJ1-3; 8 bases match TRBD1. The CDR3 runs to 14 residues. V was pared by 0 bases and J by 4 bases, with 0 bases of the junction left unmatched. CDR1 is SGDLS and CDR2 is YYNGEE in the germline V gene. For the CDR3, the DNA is TGTGCCAGCAGCGTAGGGGACAGGGGAAACACCATATATTTT. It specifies CASSVGDRGNTIYF.

The DNA of the CDR3 is TGTGCCAGCACCTCGACAGGGAGCACCTACAATGAGCAGTTCTTC. Its translation: CASTSTGSTYNEQFF. The V gene is TRBV7-2, the J gene TRBJ2-1; 7 bases fit TRBD1. Looked up from germline, CDR1 is SGHTA and CDR2 is FQGNSA. The CDR3 covers 15 residues. With V trimmed by 7 bases and J by 2 bases, 8 bases remained unmatched. The whole variable domain, remainder taken from reference TRBV7-2 and TRBJ2-1, is GAGVSQSPSNKVTEKGKDVELRCDPISGHTALYWYRQSLGQGLEFLIYFQGNSAPDKSGLPSDRFSAERTGGSVSTLTIQRTQQEDSAVYLCASTSTGSTYNEQFFGPGTRLTVL.

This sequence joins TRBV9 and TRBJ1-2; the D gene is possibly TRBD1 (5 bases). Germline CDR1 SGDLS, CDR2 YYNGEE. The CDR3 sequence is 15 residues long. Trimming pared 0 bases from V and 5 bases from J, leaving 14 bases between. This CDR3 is CASSVGVTESYGYTF. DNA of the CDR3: TGTGCCAGCAGCGTAGGGGTGACAGAAAGTTATGGCTACACCTTC.

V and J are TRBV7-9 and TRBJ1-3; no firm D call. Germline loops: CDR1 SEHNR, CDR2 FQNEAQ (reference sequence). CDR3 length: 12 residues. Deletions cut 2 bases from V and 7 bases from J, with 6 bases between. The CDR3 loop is CASSLFSNTIYF. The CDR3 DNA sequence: TGTGCCAGCAGCTTATTCTCCAACACCATATATTTT.

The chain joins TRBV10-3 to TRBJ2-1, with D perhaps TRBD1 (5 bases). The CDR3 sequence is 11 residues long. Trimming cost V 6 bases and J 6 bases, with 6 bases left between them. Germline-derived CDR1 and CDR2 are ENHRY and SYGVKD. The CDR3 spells CAIRDTNEQFF. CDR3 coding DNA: TGTGCCATCAGGGACACCAATGAGCAGTTCTTC.

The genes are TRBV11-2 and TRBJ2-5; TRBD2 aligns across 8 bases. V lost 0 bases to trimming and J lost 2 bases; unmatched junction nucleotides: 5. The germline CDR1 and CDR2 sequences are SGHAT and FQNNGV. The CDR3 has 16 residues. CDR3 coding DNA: TGTGCCAGCAGCTTAGATCTTGGCGGGGGGCAAGAGACCCAGTACTTC. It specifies CASSLDLGGGQETQYF.